These 23 T cell receptor beta chains originate from one sample sequenced in a study of response to subunit inactivated influenza vaccine. TCRdb recomputed calls from the RT-PCR reads with MiXCR, one row per CDR3 protein. Here the sample spans around 320,000 distinct CDR3 sequences, 22% being singletons. The sequencing here drew on PBMCs from blood, taken less than 22 months after vaccination. These TCRs come from a man aged 45-69 years who received an inactivated influenza vaccine.

This clonotype was found a few times. This sequence joins TRBV7-6 and TRBJ2-1, with 8 bases fitting TRBD1. V lost 5 bases, J lost 8 bases, and 20 bases stayed unmatched. The CDR3 extends over 18 amino acids. CDR1 and CDR2 from the germline V gene are SGHVS and FNYEAQ. The CDR3 protein is CASSHKAGGSDPAHEQFF. The CDR3 bases are TGTGCCAGCAGCCATAAGGCAGGGGGCTCCGATCCGGCTCATGAGCAGTTCTTC.

The J gene is TRBJ1-1, the V gene TRBV10-3; D is uncertain. V was shortened by 5 bases and J by 0 bases, with 7 bases between the two germline ends. The CDR3 totals 13 residues. The V gene's germline CDR1 is ENHRY and CDR2 SYGVKD. Written as DNA, the CDR3 is TGTGCCATCAGTTACGGCTTGAACACTGAAGCTTTCTTT. The encoded protein is CAISYGLNTEAFF.

This chain joins TRBV20-1 and TRBJ1-1, with unresolved D. With 5 bases removed from V and 3 bases from J, the gap between germline ends came to 7 bases. Germline V gene data show CDR1 as DFQATT and CDR2 as SNEGSKA (reference sequence). The CDR3 covers 11 residues. The CDR3 DNA is TGCAGTGCTCCAGACTACACTGAAGCTTTCTTT. It codes for CSAPDYTEAFF.

This clonotype was recorded a few times. This rearrangement joins TRBV5-1 to TRBJ2-3, with D perhaps being TRBD1 or TRBD2 (5 bases each). The germline V gene has CDR1 SGHRS and CDR2 YFSETQ. The CDR3 is made up of 13 amino acids. V dropped 5 bases and J dropped 2 bases, with 9 bases sitting between them. The CDR3 region is CASSVGDTDTQYF. The CDR3 DNA reads as TGCGCCAGCAGTGTGGGGGACACAGATACGCAGTATTTT. Filled out from reference TRBV5-1 and TRBJ2-3, the complete variable domain reads KAGVTQTPRYLIKTRGQQVTLSCSPISGHRSVSWYQQTPGQGLQFLFEYFSETQRNKGNFPGRFSGRQFSNSRSEMNVSTLELGDSALYLCASSVGDTDTQYFGPGTRLTVL.

This clonotype is a singleton in its sample. This may come from a read error, since a much larger clone is one base off. This sequence joins TRBV3-1 and TRBJ1-2; D possibly corresponds to TRBD1 (6 bases). The CDR3 loop spans 13 amino acids. V lost 11 bases to trimming and J lost 5 bases, with 18 bases between them. Germline V gene data show CDR1 as LGHDT and CDR2 as YNNKEL (reference sequence). The CDR3 DNA is TGTGCCGCCCAAGATGGCAGGGGATATGGCTACACCTTC. Translated, it gives CAAQDGRGYGYTF.

The V gene is TRBV29-1, the J gene TRBJ2-7; 7 nucleotides align to TRBD1. The CDR3 consists of 15 residues. CDR1 is SQVTM and CDR2 is ANQGSEA in the germline V gene. V lost 2 bases and J lost 3; bases outside the gene matches: 10. The chain's CDR3 is CSVEFRTGILYEQYF. DNA for the CDR3: TGCAGCGTTGAATTCCGGACAGGTATCCTCTACGAGCAGTACTTC.

The sample holds a few counts of this clonotype. The J gene is TRBJ2-7, the V gene TRBV6-1, with 7 positions matching TRBD1. The V gene end was trimmed by 5 bases and the J gene end by 3 bases; junction bases not matched to a gene: 7. The CDR3 is 14 residues long. Germline CDR1 reads MNHNS; CDR2 reads SASEGT. The CDR3 DNA sequence: TGTGCCAGCAGTCCGCCGGGACAGCTCTACGAGCAGTACTTC. It is translated as CASSPPGQLYEQYF.

This clonotype showed up just once. The genes are TRBV20-1 and TRBJ2-3, with D possibly matching TRBD2 (5 bases). The CDR3 extends over 15 amino acids. Germline V gene sequence: CDR1 DFQATT, CDR2 SNEGSKA (reference sequence). With 4 bases removed from V and 5 bases from J, the gap between germline ends came to 19 bases. The CDR3 nucleotides read TGCAGTGCTAAGGGCAGTACGGCACGGGAAGATACGCAGTATTTT. This gives the protein CSAKGSTAREDTQYF.

This clonotype was observed many times. This chain uses TRBV4-3 with TRBJ2-1, with 13 nucleotides matching TRBD2. CDR1 is LGHNA and CDR2 is YSLEER in the germline V gene. Trimming took 2 bases from V and 9 from J; bases not matched to a gene: 4. The CDR3 loop spans 15 amino acids. The CDR3 DNA follows: TGCGCCAGCAGCCAAACTAGCGGGGGGGCAGGTGAGCAGTTCTTC. Protein sequence: CASSQTSGGAGEQFF.

V usage is TRBV27 and J usage is TRBJ1-6; 7 positions agree with TRBD1. The CDR3 totals 16 residues. The germline CDR1 and CDR2 sequences are MNHEY and SMNVEV (reference sequence). The J segment lost 7 bases and the V segment lost 2 bases, leaving 8 bases of the junction unmatched. CDR3 loop: CASSLGPGGINSPLHF. CDR3 bases: TGTGCCAGCAGTTTAGGGCCAGGGGGGATCAATTCACCCCTCCACTTT.

The V gene is TRBV5-1, the J gene TRBJ2-7; 7 nucleotides agree with TRBD1. V gave up 5 bases and J gave up 3 bases; unmatched junction bases: 5. From germline, CDR1 is SGHRS and CDR2 YFSETQ. The CDR3 is 13 residues long. The CDR3 region is CASSNAGGYEQYF. CDR3 bases: TGCGCCAGCAGTAATGCAGGGGGCTACGAGCAGTACTTC.

The CDR3, as DNA: TGCGCCAGCAGCCAGACTAGCGGGGGCGTCGAGACCCAGTACTTC. This sequence encodes CASSQTSGGVETQYF. The genes are TRBV4-1 and TRBJ2-5; 12 bases are shared with TRBD2. Losses at the gene ends were 3 bases for V and 5 bases for J; bases not matched to a gene: 4. The germline V gene encodes CDR1 MGHRA and CDR2 YSYEKL. CDR3 size: 15 residues.

The chain combines TRBV11-2 with TRBJ1-6; 8 bases are shared with TRBD1. Looked up from germline, CDR1 is SGHAT and CDR2 is FQNNGV. The V gene end was trimmed by 3 bases and the J gene end by 5 bases; junction bases not matched to a gene: 3. CDR3 length equals 15 residues. CDR3 in amino acids: CASSFNRGDNSPLHF. CDR3 nucleotides: TGTGCCAGCAGCTTTAACAGGGGGGATAATTCACCCCTCCACTTT.

This chain links TRBV6-5 with TRBJ2-6, with no clear D. This CDR3 spans 15 amino acids. Germline V gives CDR1 MNHEY, CDR2 SVGAGI. Trimming took off 0 bases at V and 3 bases at J, with 6 bases between the two ends. The CDR3 spells CASSYSTIGANVLTF. The CDR3 bases are TGTGCCAGCAGTTACTCGACCATTGGGGCCAACGTCCTGACTTTC.

The CDR3, as DNA: TGCGCCAGCAGCTTGGCCCTGGGGAGCTCTGGAAACACCATATATTTT. This encodes CASSLALGSSGNTIYF. The chain couples TRBV5-1 to TRBJ1-3; D is uncertain. The V end lost 0 bases, the J end lost 0 bases, and 10 bases lay between the germline ends. The CDR3 is 16 residues long. Germline V gene sequence: CDR1 SGHRS, CDR2 YFSETQ.

The V call is TRBV10-2, the J call TRBJ2-1; 8 positions agree with TRBD2. J gave up 4 bases and V 3 bases, and 2 bases lay outside the gene matches. This CDR3 has 14 residues. The germline gives CDR1 WSHSY, CDR2 SAAADI. CDR3 nucleotides: TGCGCCAGCAGTGATAGCGGGGTTTACAATGAGCAGTTCTTC. Translated, it gives CASSDSGVYNEQFF.

This chain links TRBV6-1 with TRBJ2-3; TRBD2 agrees at 8 bases. V lost 4 bases and J lost 4; bases outside the gene matches: 13. Germline CDR1 MNHNS, CDR2 SASEGT. CDR3 length: 17 residues. The CDR3 region is CASSVKTGLAIADTQYF. CDR3 bases: TGTGCCAGCAGTGTGAAGACTGGACTAGCTATAGCAGATACGCAGTATTTT.

The chain combines TRBV29-1 with TRBJ2-7; possibly TRBD1 for D (7 bases). In germline, CDR1 is SQVTM, CDR2 ANQGSEA. The CDR3 length is 14 residues. Trimming took 0 bases from V and 3 from J, leaving 12 bases between them. CDR3 in amino acids: CSVEDRGTDYEQYF. Here the CDR3 DNA reads TGCAGCGTTGAAGATCGCGGGACAGACTACGAGCAGTACTTC.

The V and J genes are TRBV15 and TRBJ1-4, with 7 positions matching TRBD1. V shed 5 bases and J 8 bases; nucleotides not matched to a gene: 2. Per the germline V gene, CDR1 is LNHNV and CDR2 is YYDKDF (reference sequence). This CDR3 comprises 12 residues. CDR3 residues: CATSGTDEKLFF. Written as DNA, the CDR3 is TGTGCCACCAGCGGGACAGACGAAAAACTGTTTTTT.

This clonotype was found many times. The genes are TRBV3-1 and TRBJ1-6, with 7 bases aligning to TRBD1. The CDR3 is made up of 14 amino acids. The V gene's germline CDR1 is LGHDT and CDR2 YNNKEL (reference sequence). The V and J ends lost 7 bases and 6 bases, in that order; junction bases with no gene match: 6. CDR3 protein: CASTDRASNSPLHF. CDR3 nucleotide sequence: TGTGCCAGCACCGACAGGGCCTCTAATTCACCCCTCCACTTT.

In this sample, this clonotype turned up a few times. CDR3 nucleotides: TGTGCCAGCAGGCCCTCAGGGGGCGGAGATACGCAGTATTTT. Encoded protein: CASRPSGGGDTQYF. This chain uses TRBV12-3 or TRBV12-4 with TRBJ2-3; TRBD1 matches 8 bases. V trimming: 6 bases; J trimming: 5 bases; junction bases outside the gene matches: 7. There are 14 residues in the CDR3.

The chain combines TRBV6-5 with TRBJ1-1; no clear D. V dropped 6 bases and J dropped 7 bases, with 12 bases sitting between them. The germline V gene encodes CDR1 MNHEY and CDR2 SVGAGI. The CDR3 totals 12 residues. The CDR3 protein is CASSPLLGEAFF. Here the CDR3 DNA reads TGTGCCAGCAGCCCTTTGCTGGGTGAAGCTTTCTTT.

This clonotype was observed a few times. The chain combines TRBV6-5 with TRBJ1-2; 8 nucleotides match TRBD1. Looked up from germline, CDR1 is MNHEY and CDR2 is SVGAGI. V lost 0 bases to trimming and J lost 4 bases; unmatched junction nucleotides: 7. The CDR3 has 16 amino acids. The CDR3 DNA reads as TGTGCCAGCAGTTACTCGAAGGCAGGGGGCGGCTATGGCTACACCTTC. Amino acid sequence: CASSYSKAGGGYGYTF.